This T cell receptor (beta chain) comes out of a study of OX40 agonist ivuxolimab in advanced cancers. Looked up from germline, CDR1 is LNHDA and CDR2 is SQIVND (reference sequence). CDR3 length: 14 residues. V lost 1 base to trimming and J lost 7 bases; unmatched junction nucleotides: 6. The method was immunoSEQ multiplex PCR; TCRdb's version includes in-frame clones alone and lacks a portion of them. The sample shows 15,000 or so clones, over 60% of them seen only once. Sequenced material: CD4+ or CD8+ T cells sorted from blood, taken in a trial of the OX40 agonist ivuxolimab. The source is an adult with an advanced solid tumor such as melanoma, head and neck, liver or kidney cancer. The chain combines TRBV19 with TRBJ1-1; the match to TRBD1 covers 7 bases. The CDR3 sequence: CASSIAGGMVEAFF. The CDR3 DNA reads TGTGCCAGTAGTATAGCAGGGGGAATGGTTGAAGCTTTCTTT. Looking up the rest from reference TRBV19 and TRBJ1-1 gives the full variable domain: DGGITQSPKYLFRKEGQNVTLSCEQNLNHDAMYWYRQDPGQGLRLIYYSQIVNDFQKGDIAEGYSVSREKKESFPLTVTSAQKNPTAFYLCASSIAGGMVEAFFGQGTRLTVV.